The clone carrying this T cell receptor (beta chain) was seen a few times. What it binds is not known. This entry comes from a study of CD8+ T cells in alopecia areata. Study-wide context: Treated patients took oral tofacitinib at 5 to 10 mg twice daily.

Documented treatment: oral pan-JAK inhibitor, 5-10 mg twice daily. Peripheral blood, together with lesional scalp punch biopsies, was collected from alopecia areata patients. Study outcomes and limitations: Tofacitinib delivered significant drops in scalp clonality and in expanded CD8+ clones among the top 100.

With 2 bases removed from V and 1 base from J, the gap between germline ends came to 5 bases. The germline gives CDR1 PRHDT, CDR2 FYEKMQ (reference sequence). The CDR3 is made up of 13 amino acids. Once RNA had been extracted, it was reverse transcribed into cDNA to act as the sequencing template. Method: immunoSEQ multiplex PCR; TCRdb's copy keeps in-frame clones and lacks some. The data contain about 210,000 clones, 50% to 75% of them singletons. This specimen was CD4+ T cells sorted from blood, taken at week 4, from a patient treated with tofacitinib. The clonotype was recovered from a human donor with alopecia areata. This chain connects TRBV13 to TRBJ1-1; D unresolved. The DNA of the CDR3 is TGTGCCAGCAGCTTACAGCGGAACACTGAAGCTTTCTTT. Translated: CASSLQRNTEAFF.